Listed below are T cell receptor beta chains from one sample, sequenced in a study of cytomegalovirus exposure and HLA in healthy donors. Repertoires were generated with immunoSEQ multiplex PCR, while TCRdb's copy carries only in-frame clones and drops some. This repertoire shows 210,000 or so clones, around 80% found once; its top ten account for roughly 0.22%. The sequenced sample consisted of PBMCs. These receptors were obtained from a girl aged 2-10 years in good health and CMV-seronegative. Both conserved end residues are part of each CDR3. A D gene is named only where the DNA matches it firmly. The size of a clone is reported for some rows only, either as once, few or many, or as a class for expanded clones.

TRBJ2-5 - TRBD2 TRBV7-2 CASSYISGRETQYF TGTGCCAGCAGCTACATTAGCGGGAGAGAGACCCAGTACTTC
TRBJ2-1 - - TRBV4-1 CASSLGGDYNEQFF TGCGCCAGCAGCCTAGGCGGAGACTACAATGAGCAGTTCTTC
TRBJ2-7 - - TRBV11-3 CASSSGYEQYF TGTGCCAGCAGCTCGGGCTACGAGCAGTACTTC
TRBJ1-3 few - TRBV7-9 CATQKGNTIYF TGTGCCACACAGAAGGGAAACACCATATATTTT
TRBJ2-4 once TRBD2 TRBV7-9 CASSDLYFSGRAPDIQYF TGTGCCAGCAGCGACTTGTACTTTAGCGGGAGGGCCCCGGACATTCAGTACTTC
TRBJ1-1 - - TRBV7-9 CSSSSTSSGTAHTGAEAFF TGTTCCAGCAGCTCAACCTCCAGCGGGACGGCTCACACGGGAGCTGAAGCTTTCTTT
TRBJ2-1 - TRBD2 TRBV5-6 CASSLGLAEGEQFF TGTGCCAGCAGCTTGGGACTAGCTGAGGGTGAGCAGTTCTTC
TRBJ1-1 once TRBD1 TRBV6-1 CASSDRNRGPETFF TGTGCCAGCAGTGATCGGAACAGGGGGCCTGAAACTTTCTTT
TRBJ1-5 - - TRBV27 CASSLSQNQPQHF TGTGCCAGCAGTTTATCTCAGAATCAGCCCCAGCATTTT
TRBJ2-5 - TRBD2 TRBV5-4 CASSPGGGKRFETQYF TGTGCCAGCAGCCCCGGCGGGGGAAAACGGTTTGAGACCCAGTACTTC
TRBJ2-1 - TRBD1 TRBV18 CASSSGQGTYNEQFF TGTGCCAGCTCATCGGGACAGGGTACCTACAATGAGCAGTTCTTC
TRBJ2-1 - - TRBV30 CAWSETGRQQFF TGTGCCTGGAGTGAGACAGGCCGTCAGCAGTTCTTC
TRBJ2-7 few - TRBV18 CASSPNYEQYF TGTGCCAGCTCACCCAATTACGAGCAGTACTTC
TRBJ1-5 once TRBD1 TRBV19 CASSMGDRVGQPQHF TGTGCCAGTAGTATGGGGGACAGGGTTGGTCAGCCCCAGCATTTT
TRBJ2-2 once TRBD1 TRBV30 CAWRGQGVVTGELFF TGTGCCTGGAGGGGACAGGGGGTGGTCACCGGGGAGCTGTTTTTT
TRBJ2-7 - - TRBV23-1 CASSQSKGPGEQYF TGCGCCAGCAGTCAATCGAAGGGCCCGGGGGAGCAGTACTTC
TRBJ1-1 few - TRBV9 CASSVVSMNTEAFF TGTGCCAGCAGCGTAGTTAGCATGAACACTGAAGCTTTCTTT
TRBJ1-4 - TRBD1 TRBV29-1 CSVVDRGEKLFF TGCAGCGTGGTAGACAGGGGGGAAAAACTGTTTTTT
TRBJ1-3 - - TRBV9 CASSPHGLGNTIYF TGTGCCAGCAGTCCCCATGGGCTGGGAAACACCATATATTTT
TRBJ2-1 few TRBD2 TRBV12-5 CASGLLRGGNNEQFF TGTGCTAGTGGTTTGCTCCGCGGGGGGAACAATGAGCAGTTCTTC
TRBJ1-5 - - TRBV4-1 CASSPESYSNQPQHF TGCGCCAGCAGCCCAGAAAGCTATAGCAATCAGCCCCAGCATTTT
TRBJ2-1 - - TRBV11-2 CASSLLQGGGNEQFF TGTGCCAGCAGCTTATTGCAGGGAGGGGGCAATGAGCAGTTCTTC
TRBJ2-3 - - TRBV9 CASSVGSGRTTDTQYF TGTGCCAGCAGCGTAGGGTCGGGGAGGACGACAGATACGCAGTATTTT
TRBJ2-5 - TRBD1 TRBV19 CASSPDRGLETQYF TGTGCCAGTAGTCCCGACAGGGGGCTGGAGACCCAGTACTTC
TRBJ1-1 - - TRBV6-1 CASRRAGEAFF TGTGCCAGCCGCCGCGCAGGTGAAGCTTTCTTT
TRBJ2-2 - - TRBV7-3 CASSRGSGELFF TGTGCCAGCAGCCGCGGATCCGGGGAGCTGTTTTTT
TRBJ1-5 - - TRBV7-8 CASSLGRGWNANQPQHF TGTGCCAGCAGCTTAGGCCGGGGTTGGAACGCCAATCAGCCCCAGCATTTT
TRBJ1-2 - - TRBV9 CASSVATTDYGYTF TGTGCCAGCAGCGTAGCTACGACAGACTATGGCTACACCTTC
TRBJ2-1 - - TRBV4-1 CASSQDSSVGNEQFF TGCGCCAGCAGCCAAGACTCTAGCGTGGGTAATGAGCAGTTCTTC
TRBJ1-4 - TRBD1 TRBV5-1 CASSFSTGLREKLFF TGCGCCAGCAGCTTCTCGACAGGGCTTAGGGAAAAACTGTTTTTT
TRBJ2-4 - TRBD1 TRBV5-1 CATNRDRDSKNIQYF TGCGCCACCAACCGGGACAGGGACTCAAAAAACATTCAGTACTTC
TRBJ2-7 - TRBD1 TRBV6-1 CASGTVSYEQYF TGTGCCAGTGGGACAGTCTCCTACGAGCAGTACTTC
TRBJ2-7 once - TRBV18 CASSPTQAGLPLGEQYF TGTGCCAGCTCACCCACGCAGGCCGGACTACCTCTGGGGGAGCAGTACTTC
TRBJ2-5 - TRBD2 TRBV19 CASSVTAGEGKTQYF TGTGCCAGTAGTGTAACAGCGGGAGAGGGGAAGACCCAGTACTTC
TRBJ2-7 - TRBD1 TRBV29-1 CSVAGTGHKPYYEQYF TGCAGCGTTGCGGGGACAGGGCATAAACCTTACTACGAGCAGTACTTC
TRBJ2-7 - TRBD1 TRBV27 CASSPGQGPYEQYF TGTGCCAGCAGTCCGGGACAGGGGCCCTACGAGCAGTACTTC
TRBJ1-1 - - TRBV6-1 CASTLEMVRDTEAFF TGTGCCAGTACCCTTGAGATGGTCCGGGACACTGAAGCTTTCTTT
TRBJ2-5 - - TRBV6-1 CASSEGAGQETQYF TGTGCCAGCAGTGAAGGGGCAGGGCAAGAGACCCAGTACTTC
TRBJ2-6 few - TRBV2 CARGGPTPSGANVLTF TGTGCCAGGGGGGGACCCACCCCCTCTGGGGCCAACGTCCTGACTTTC
TRBJ2-1 - - TRBV14 CASASDYLYNEQFF TGTGCCAGCGCTAGCGACTACCTCTACAATGAGCAGTTCTTC
TRBJ2-7 - - TRBV5-4 CASTYGGPTYEQYF TGTGCCAGCACCTACGGAGGACCAACCTACGAGCAGTACTTC
TRBJ2-1 - TRBD2 TRBV4-1 CASSQVVMGLAAYNEQFF TGCGCCAGCAGCCAAGTTGTAATGGGACTAGCGGCCTACAATGAGCAGTTCTTC
TRBJ2-1 - TRBD2 TRBV29-1 CSCSGGGGNEQFF TGCAGCTGTAGCGGGGGTGGTGGCAATGAGCAGTTCTTC
TRBJ2-3 few - TRBV5-4 CASSPGLTHTDTQYF TGTGCCAGCAGCCCCGGACTGACCCACACAGATACGCAGTATTTT
TRBJ2-1 - - TRBV10-2 CASSESKAGNSYNEQFF TGCGCCAGCAGTGAGTCCAAGGCGGGGAACTCCTACAATGAGCAGTTCTTC
TRBJ2-1 - - TRBV2 CASTETSSGLSEQFF TGTGCCAGCACTGAGACTAGTTCTGGCCTCAGCGAGCAGTTCTTC
TRBJ2-7 - TRBD1 TRBV5-1 CASRDSYEQYF TGCGCCAGTAGGGACAGCTACGAGCAGTACTTC
TRBJ2-3 - TRBD2 TRBV5-1 CASRRLAASTDTQYF TGCGCCAGCAGGAGACTAGCGGCTAGCACAGATACGCAGTATTTT
TRBJ1-5 - TRBD1 TRBV19 CASRPDRESPPQHF TGTGCCAGTAGACCGGACAGGGAGTCGCCGCCCCAGCATTTT
TRBJ2-2 - TRBD2 TRBV5-6 CASSLRLAGNTGELFF TGTGCCAGCAGCTTGAGACTAGCGGGTAACACCGGGGAGCTGTTTTTT
TRBJ2-5 - TRBD1 TRBV4-1 CASSHRQGVGQETQYF TGCGCCAGCAGCCATAGACAGGGAGTGGGCCAAGAGACCCAGTACTTC
TRBJ1-2 few - TRBV6-1 CASSPVGGGNGYTF TGTGCCAGCAGCCCGGTGGGGGGGGGCAATGGCTACACCTTC
TRBJ2-7 - - TRBV15 CATSSILAGGLNEQYF TGTGCCACCAGCAGCATACTAGCAGGGGGGCTCAACGAGCAGTACTTC
TRBJ2-5 - - TRBV2 CASSPQETQYF TGTGCCAGCAGTCCACAAGAGACCCAGTACTTC
TRBJ2-5 once TRBD1 TRBV7-9 CASSLGDRDEETQYF TGTGCCAGCAGCTTAGGGGACAGGGACGAAGAGACCCAGTACTTC
TRBJ1-2 few TRBD1 TRBV30 CAWSVLRDRGKGYTF TGTGCCTGGAGTGTACTAAGGGACAGGGGTAAAGGCTACACCTTC